These 10 T cell receptor beta chains came from one sample sequenced in a study of early T cells in non-severe SARS-CoV-2 infection. TCRdb itself ran the 5' RACE reads through MiXCR, one entry per CDR3 protein. The table lists under 50,000 distinct CDR3 sequences, around 5.2% of them singletons. Sequenced sample: whole blood. Every receptor here comes from an adult who was a healthcare worker with PCR-confirmed SARS-CoV-2 infection or an uninfected control (not recorded which).

This clonotype was observed many times. The V gene is TRBV2, the J gene TRBJ2-3, with D maybe TRBD2 (8 bases). The germline V gene encodes CDR1 SNHLY and CDR2 FYNNEI. This CDR3 region has 15 residues. Trimming stripped 6 bases from V and 6 bases from J, with 19 bases between. CDR3 amino acids: CASRPGLARGDTQYF. For the CDR3, the DNA is TGTGCCAGCAGGCCCGGACTAGCCAGGGGGGATACGCAGTATTTT.

This clonotype was observed many times. The chain employs TRBV28 and TRBJ1-5; D gene uncertain. The CDR3 totals 17 residues. V shed 5 bases and J shed 2 bases, with 19 bases lying between them. The germline V gene has CDR1 MDHEN and CDR2 SYDVKM. Here the CDR3 DNA reads TGTGCCAGCAGTCCCCCGGCACGGGTGAGGCGCAATCAGCCCCAGCATTTT. Encoded protein: CASSPPARVRRNQPQHF.

This clonotype was picked up a small number of times. This rearrangement joins TRBV6-6 to TRBJ1-6; no clear D. V lost 0 bases to trimming and J lost 7 bases, with 10 bases between them. Germline V gives CDR1 MNHNY, CDR2 SVGAGI (reference sequence). The CDR3 runs to 15 residues. CDR3 amino acids: CASSYSMGSNSPLHF. In DNA form, the CDR3 reads TGTGCCAGCAGTTACTCTATGGGGAGCAATTCACCCCTCCACTTT.

This clonotype appeared many times. V gene TRBV19 combines with J gene TRBJ1-4; D is uncertain. Germline V gene data show CDR1 as LNHDA and CDR2 as SQIVND (reference sequence). Trimming pared 6 bases from V and 3 bases from J, leaving 17 bases between. CDR3 size: 16 residues. The DNA for the CDR3 is TGTGCCAGTAGCGGATTGGGAGAAGGAGCTAATGAAAAACTGTTTTTT. As protein: CASSGLGEGANEKLFF.

In this sample, this clonotype turned up a few times. The chain has TRBV4-1 and TRBJ2-1; D is ambiguous. Germline CDR1 reads MGHRA; CDR2 reads YSYEKL. The CDR3 totals 15 residues. V gave up 8 bases and J gave up 0 bases, with 14 bases separating them. The CDR3 DNA sequence: TGCGCCAGCCGTAGCATCAAATCCTCCTACAATGAGCAGTTCTTC. This encodes CASRSIKSSYNEQFF.

This clonotype was counted at least ten times. This rearrangement joins TRBV5-6 to TRBJ2-1; perhaps TRBD1 as D (5 bases). Trimming left V 4 bases short and J 0 bases short, with 17 bases between. The CDR3 totals 17 residues. Germline V gene sequence: CDR1 SGHDT, CDR2 YYEEEE. CDR3 coding DNA: TGTGCCAGCAGCCAGAGGAATACAGGCCGCTCCTACAATGAGCAGTTCTTC. It translates to CASSQRNTGRSYNEQFF.

This clonotype was recorded many times. The rearrangement uses TRBV20-1 and TRBJ2-3, with a weak D call TRBD1 (6 bases). There are 17 residues in the CDR3. Germline assignment: CDR1 DFQATT and CDR2 SNEGSKA (reference sequence). Trimming shortened V by 0 bases and J by 1 base, and 17 bases separated the two germline ends. CDR3 region: CSARDLTPRGGTDTQYF. CDR3 in DNA: TGCAGTGCTAGAGATCTTACCCCCAGGGGCGGCACAGATACGCAGTATTTT.

This clonotype was seen only a few times. The chain combines TRBV6-2 or TRBV6-3 with TRBJ2-1; possibly TRBD1 or TRBD2 for D (5 bases each). Per germline, CDR1 MNHEY and CDR2 SVGEGT. This CDR3 has 15 residues. V was pared by 8 bases and J by 10 bases, with 24 bases between. The CDR3 bases are TGTGCCAGCTTCCTCCGGGACGCTCGAGTAGCGGAGCAGTTCTTC. Translation gives CASFLRDARVAEQFF.

This clonotype appeared many times. The rearrangement joins TRBV5-4 to TRBJ2-1, with 8 bases that match TRBD2. V shed 4 bases and J 9 bases; nucleotides not matched to a gene: 18. The CDR3 extends over 17 amino acids. Germline V lookup: CDR1 SGHNT, CDR2 YYREEE (reference sequence). The CDR3 bases are TGTGCCAGCAGCCTCCCGGGGGGAGCGGGAGCTCGCGGTGAGCAGTTCTTC. Protein product: CASSLPGGAGARGEQFF.

The gene calls are TRBV29-1 and TRBJ1-2; 9 bases line up with TRBD1. The CDR3 totals 16 residues. With 7 bases clipped from V and 1 base from J, the junction kept 13 bases outside the gene matches. CDR1 and CDR2 (germline): SQVTM, ANQGSEA. CDR3 DNA sequence: TGCAGCGCTAGGCCGGGACAGGGCGAAATTAACTATGGCTACACCTTC. It yields the protein CSARPGQGEINYGYTF.